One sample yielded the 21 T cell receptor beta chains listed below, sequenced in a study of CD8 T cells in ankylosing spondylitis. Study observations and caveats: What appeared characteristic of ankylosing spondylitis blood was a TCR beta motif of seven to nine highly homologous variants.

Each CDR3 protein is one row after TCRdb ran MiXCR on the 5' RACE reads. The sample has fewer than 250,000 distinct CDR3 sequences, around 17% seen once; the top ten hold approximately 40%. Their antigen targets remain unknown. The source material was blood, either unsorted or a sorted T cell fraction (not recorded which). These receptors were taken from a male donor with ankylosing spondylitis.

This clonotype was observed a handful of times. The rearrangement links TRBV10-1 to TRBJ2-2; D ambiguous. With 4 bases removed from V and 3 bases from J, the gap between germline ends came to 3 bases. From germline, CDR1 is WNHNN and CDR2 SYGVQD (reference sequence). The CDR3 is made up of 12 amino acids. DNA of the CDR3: TGCGCCAGCAGTGGTTACACCGGGGAGCTGTTTTTT. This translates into CASSGYTGELFF.

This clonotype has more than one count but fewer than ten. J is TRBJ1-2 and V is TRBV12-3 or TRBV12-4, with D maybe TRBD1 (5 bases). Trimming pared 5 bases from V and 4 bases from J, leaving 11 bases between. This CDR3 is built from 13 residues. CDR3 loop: CASSPGRIYGYTF. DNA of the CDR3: TGTGCCAGCAGTCCGGGGCGTATCTATGGCTACACCTTC.

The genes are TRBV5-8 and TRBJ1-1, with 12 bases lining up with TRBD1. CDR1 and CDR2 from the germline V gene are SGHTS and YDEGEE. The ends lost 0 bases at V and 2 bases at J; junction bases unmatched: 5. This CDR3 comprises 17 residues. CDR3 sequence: CASSLGRDRGPNTEAFF. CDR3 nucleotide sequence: TGTGCCAGCAGCTTGGGACGGGACAGGGGGCCTAACACTGAAGCTTTCTTT.

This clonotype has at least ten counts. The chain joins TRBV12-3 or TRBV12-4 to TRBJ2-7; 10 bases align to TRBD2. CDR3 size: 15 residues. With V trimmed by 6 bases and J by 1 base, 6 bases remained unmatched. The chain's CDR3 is CASRLAGVPSYEQYF. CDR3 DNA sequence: TGTGCCAGCAGGCTAGCGGGAGTTCCATCCTACGAGCAGTACTTC.

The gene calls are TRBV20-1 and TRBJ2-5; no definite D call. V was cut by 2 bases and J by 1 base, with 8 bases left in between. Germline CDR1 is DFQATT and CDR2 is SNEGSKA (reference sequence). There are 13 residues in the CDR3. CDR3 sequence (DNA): TGCAGTGCTAGATCCTGGGCCCAAGAGACCCAGTACTTC. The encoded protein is CSARSWAQETQYF.

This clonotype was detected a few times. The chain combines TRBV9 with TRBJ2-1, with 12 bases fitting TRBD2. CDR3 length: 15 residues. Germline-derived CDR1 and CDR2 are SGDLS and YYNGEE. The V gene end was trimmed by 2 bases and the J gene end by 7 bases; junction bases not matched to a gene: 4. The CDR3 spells CASSVGLAGHNEQFF. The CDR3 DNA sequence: TGTGCCAGCAGCGTCGGACTAGCGGGGCATAATGAGCAGTTCTTC.

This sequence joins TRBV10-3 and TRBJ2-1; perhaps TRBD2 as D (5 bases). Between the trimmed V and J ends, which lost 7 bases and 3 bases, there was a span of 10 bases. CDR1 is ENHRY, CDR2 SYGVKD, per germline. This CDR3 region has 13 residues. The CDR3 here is CAITADVYNEQFF. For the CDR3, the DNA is TGTGCCATCACAGCGGACGTCTACAATGAGCAGTTCTTC.

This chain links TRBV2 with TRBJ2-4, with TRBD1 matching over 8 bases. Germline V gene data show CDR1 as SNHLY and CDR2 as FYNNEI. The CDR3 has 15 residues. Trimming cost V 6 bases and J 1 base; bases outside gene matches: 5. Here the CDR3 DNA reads TGTGCCAGCAGGGACAGGGCGAATGCCAAAAACATTCAGTACTTC. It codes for CASRDRANAKNIQYF. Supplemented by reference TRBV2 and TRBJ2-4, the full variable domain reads EPEVTQTPSHQVTQMGQEVILRCVPISNHLYFYWYRQILGQKVEFLVSFYNNEISEKSEIFDDQFSVERPDGSNFTLKIRSTKLEDSAMYFCASRDRANAKNIQYFGAGTRLSVL.

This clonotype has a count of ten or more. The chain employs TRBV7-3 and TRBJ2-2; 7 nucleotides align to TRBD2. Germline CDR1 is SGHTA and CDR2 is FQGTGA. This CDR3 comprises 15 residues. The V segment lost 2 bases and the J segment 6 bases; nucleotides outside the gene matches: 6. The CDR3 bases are TGTGCCAGCAGCTTACTGAGCGGGGACGCCGGGGAGCTGTTTTTT. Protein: CASSLLSGDAGELFF.

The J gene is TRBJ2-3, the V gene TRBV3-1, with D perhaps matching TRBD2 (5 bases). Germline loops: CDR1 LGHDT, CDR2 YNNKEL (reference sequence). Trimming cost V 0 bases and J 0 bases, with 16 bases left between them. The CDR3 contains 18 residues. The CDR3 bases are TGTGCCAGCAGCCAAGATCTCCCGGACTTCCCTAGCACAGATACGCAGTATTTT. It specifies CASSQDLPDFPSTDTQYF.

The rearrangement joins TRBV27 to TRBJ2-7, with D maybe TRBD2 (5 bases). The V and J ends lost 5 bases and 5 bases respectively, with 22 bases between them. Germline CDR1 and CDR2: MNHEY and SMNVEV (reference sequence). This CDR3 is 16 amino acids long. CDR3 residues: CASSTTTVPSLDEQYF. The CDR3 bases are TGTGCCAGCAGTACGACTACCGTACCCTCTCTGGACGAGCAGTACTTC.

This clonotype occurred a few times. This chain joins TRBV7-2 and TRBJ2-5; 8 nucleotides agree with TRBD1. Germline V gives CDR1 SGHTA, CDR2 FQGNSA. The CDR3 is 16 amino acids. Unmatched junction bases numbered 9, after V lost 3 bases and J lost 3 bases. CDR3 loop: CASSFPGDRTEETQYF. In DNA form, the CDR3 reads TGTGCCAGCAGCTTCCCTGGGGACAGGACTGAAGAGACCCAGTACTTC. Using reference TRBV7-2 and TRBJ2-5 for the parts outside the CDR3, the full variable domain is GAGVSQSPSNKVTEKGKDVELRCDPISGHTALYWYRQSLGQGLEFLIYFQGNSAPDKSGLPSDRFSAERTGGSVSTLTIQRTQQEDSAVYLCASSFPGDRTEETQYFGPGTRLLVL.

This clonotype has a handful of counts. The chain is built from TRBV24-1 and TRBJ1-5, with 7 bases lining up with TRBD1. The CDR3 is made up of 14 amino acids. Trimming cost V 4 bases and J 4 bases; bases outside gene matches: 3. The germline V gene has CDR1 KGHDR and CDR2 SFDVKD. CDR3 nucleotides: TGTGCCACCAGTGAGACAGGGATGAATCAGCCCCAGCATTTT. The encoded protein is CATSETGMNQPQHF.

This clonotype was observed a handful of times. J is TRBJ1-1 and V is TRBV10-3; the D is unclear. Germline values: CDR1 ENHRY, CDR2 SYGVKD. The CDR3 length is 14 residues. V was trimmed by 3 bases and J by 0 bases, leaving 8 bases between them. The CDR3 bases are TGTGCCATCAGTGATGGCCTCATGAACACTGAAGCTTTCTTT. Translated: CAISDGLMNTEAFF.

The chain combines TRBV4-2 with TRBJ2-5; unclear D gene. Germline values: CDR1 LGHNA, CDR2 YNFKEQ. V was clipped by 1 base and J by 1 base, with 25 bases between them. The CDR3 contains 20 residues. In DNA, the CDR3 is TGTGCCAGCAGCCAAGTAGAGCTGCAGGTTTTGCACTTGGGCCAAGAGACCCAGTACTTC. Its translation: CASSQVELQVLHLGQETQYF.

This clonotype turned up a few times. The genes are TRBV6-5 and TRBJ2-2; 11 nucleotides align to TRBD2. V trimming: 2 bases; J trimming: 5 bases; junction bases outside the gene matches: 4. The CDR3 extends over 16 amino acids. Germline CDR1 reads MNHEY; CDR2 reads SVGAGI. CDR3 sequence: CASSYMIAGGTGELFF. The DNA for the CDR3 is TGTGCCAGCAGTTACATGATAGCGGGAGGGACCGGGGAGCTGTTTTTT.

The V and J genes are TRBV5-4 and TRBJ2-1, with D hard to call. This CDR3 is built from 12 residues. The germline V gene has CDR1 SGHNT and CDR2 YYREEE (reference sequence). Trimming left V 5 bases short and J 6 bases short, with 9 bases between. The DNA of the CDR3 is TGTGCCAGCAGGGCCAGCCTCAATGAGCAGTTCTTC. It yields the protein CASRASLNEQFF. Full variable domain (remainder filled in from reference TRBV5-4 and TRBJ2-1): ETGVTQSPTHLIKTRGQQVTLRCSSQSGHNTVSWYQQALGQGPQFIFQYYREEENGRGNFPPRFSGLQFPNYSSELNVNALELDDSALYLCASRASLNEQFFGPGTRLTVL.

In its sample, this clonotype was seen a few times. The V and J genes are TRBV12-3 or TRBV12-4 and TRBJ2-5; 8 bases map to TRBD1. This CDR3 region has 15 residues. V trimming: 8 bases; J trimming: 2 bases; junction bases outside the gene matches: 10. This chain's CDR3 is CASGRQGQGQETQYF. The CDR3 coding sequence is TGTGCCAGCGGAAGACAGGGGCAAGGACAAGAGACCCAGTACTTC.

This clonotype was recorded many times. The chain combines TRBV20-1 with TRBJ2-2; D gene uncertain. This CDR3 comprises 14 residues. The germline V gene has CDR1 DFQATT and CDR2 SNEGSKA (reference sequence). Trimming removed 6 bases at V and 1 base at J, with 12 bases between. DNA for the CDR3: TGCAGTGCCGGGTGGGATCGGAACACCGGGGAGCTGTTTTTT. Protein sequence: CSAGWDRNTGELFF.

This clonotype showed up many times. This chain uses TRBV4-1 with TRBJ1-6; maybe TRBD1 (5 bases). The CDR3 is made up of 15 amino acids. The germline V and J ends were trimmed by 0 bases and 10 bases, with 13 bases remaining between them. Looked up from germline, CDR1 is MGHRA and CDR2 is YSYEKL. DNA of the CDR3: TGCGCCAGCAGCCAAGAGGGGGGATTCGGGTCACCCCTCCACTTT. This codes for CASSQEGGFGSPLHF.

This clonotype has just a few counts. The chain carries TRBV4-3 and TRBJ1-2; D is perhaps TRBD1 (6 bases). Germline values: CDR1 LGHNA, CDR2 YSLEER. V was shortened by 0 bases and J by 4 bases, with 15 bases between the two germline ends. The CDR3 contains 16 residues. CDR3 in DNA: TGCGCCAGCAGCCAAGAAAGGGGGACCCCCTCCTATGGCTACACCTTC. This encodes CASSQERGTPSYGYTF.